This entry describes one TCR beta chain. Original analysis: Amplified reference gene primers provided the basis for estimating nucleated cell counts. The table came from immunoSEQ multiplex PCR; TCRdb's copy has only in-frame clones and leaves some out. The D gene and trimming were derived from the DNA, and the V and J assignments and clone size from that table. The sample holds roughly 380,000 clones, around nine tenths seen once. The sample is drawn from a study of blood T cell repertoires in COVID-19. Study at large: The cDNA or gDNA used as material had been derived from T cells, B-cell-depleted T cells, or PBMCs.

Everyone who took part was 18 to 89 years old, and they came from about 23 US areas. People in the exposed group encountered a COVID-19 case within 2 weeks before entering the study. The TCR was taken from a woman aged 25 to 39 who had been exposed to COVID-19. Sequencing was carried out using PBMCs or T cells enriched from blood (not recorded which).

The DNA of the CDR3 is TGTGCCAGCAGATTACACCCGACAGGGATGGGGACCCAGTACTTC. It encodes CASRLHPTGMGTQYF. The chain is built from TRBV11-2 and TRBJ2-5; the match to TRBD1 covers 7 bases. The germline gives CDR1 SGHAT, CDR2 FQNNGV. Losses at the gene ends were 6 bases for V and 7 bases for J; bases not matched to a gene: 14. CDR3 length: 15 residues.